Presented here are 25 T cell receptor beta chains from one specimen sequenced in a study of blood T cell repertoires in COVID-19. Sequencing was performed with immunoSEQ multiplex PCR; in TCRdb, only in-frame clones are kept and a portion is missing. The sample has 300,000 to 400,000 clones; approximately 88% are singletons. The sequenced sample consisted of PBMCs or T cells enriched from blood (not recorded which). These receptors came from a man in his thirties or forties who had recovered from COVID-19.

This clone was seen a few times. The chain's CDR3 is CASSEVLRDNEQYF. CDR3 nucleotides: TGTGCCAGCAGTGAAGTCCTCCGGGACAACGAGCAGTACTTC. The rearrangement uses TRBV2 and TRBJ2-7; D is perhaps TRBD1 (6 bases). Germline V lookup: CDR1 SNHLY, CDR2 FYNNEI. The V and J ends lost 1 base and 5 bases respectively, with 12 bases between them. This CDR3 spans 14 amino acids.

The chain is built from TRBV6-2 or TRBV6-3 and TRBJ2-1; 12 bases fit TRBD1. Trimming at V came to 6 bases and at J to 7 bases, leaving 4 bases not matched to a gene. This CDR3 is built from 14 residues. Looked up from germline, CDR1 is MNHEY and CDR2 is SVGEGT. The CDR3 protein is CASSGTGGRNEQFF. DNA of the CDR3: TGTGCCAGCAGCGGGACAGGGGGCAGGAATGAGCAGTTCTTC.

This chain joins TRBV28 and TRBJ1-3; D ambiguous. This CDR3 region has 13 residues. Trimming left V 1 base short and J 9 bases short, with 10 bases between. Germline loops: CDR1 MDHEN, CDR2 SYDVKM. Here the CDR3 DNA reads TGTGCCAGCAGTTTATACTCTACCGTCACCATATATTTT. This sequence encodes CASSLYSTVTIYF.

This clone was counted once. The rearrangement uses TRBV28 and TRBJ2-7; D is possibly TRBD1 (6 bases). The V and J ends lost 7 bases and 2 bases respectively, with 15 bases between them. The CDR3 has 14 residues. From germline, CDR1 is MDHEN and CDR2 SYDVKM. CDR3 amino acids: CASTDTGFAYEQYF. The DNA for the CDR3 is TGTGCCAGCACCGACACAGGGTTCGCCTACGAGCAGTACTTC.

This chain links TRBV15 with TRBJ1-1; D not certain. The V gene lost 0 bases and the J gene lost 8 bases, with 7 bases spanning the gap. The CDR3 is made up of 12 amino acids. CDR1 LNHNV and CDR2 YYDKDF come from the germline V gene (reference sequence). Here the CDR3 DNA reads TGTGCCACCAGCAGAGATCAACAAGAAGCTTTCTTT. This translates into CATSRDQQEAFF.

V is TRBV3-1 (or the pseudogene TRBV3-2) and J is TRBJ2-1; 14 nucleotides line up with TRBD2. Looked up from germline, CDR1 is LGHDT and CDR2 is YNNKEL (reference sequence). Trimming cost V 4 bases and J 0 bases; bases outside gene matches: 11. This CDR3 has 20 residues. The CDR3 region is CASSPLWTSGGYSSYNEQFF. The CDR3, as DNA: TGTGCCAGCAGCCCTCTGTGGACTAGCGGGGGGTATAGCTCCTACAATGAGCAGTTCTTC.

This chain connects TRBV27 to TRBJ2-1; TRBD1 matches at 10 bases. There are 15 residues in the CDR3. Trimming took 4 bases from V and 4 from J; bases not matched to a gene: 4. In germline, CDR1 is MNHEY, CDR2 SMNVEV (reference sequence). This chain's CDR3 is CASSSGQGLYNEQFF. The CDR3 nucleotides are TGTGCCAGCAGTTCGGGACAGGGGTTATACAATGAGCAGTTCTTC.

The V and J genes are TRBV13 and TRBJ2-7; D is perhaps TRBD2 (6 bases). Germline assignment: CDR1 PRHDT and CDR2 FYEKMQ (reference sequence). Trimming took 3 bases from V and 2 from J, leaving 8 bases between them. The CDR3 consists of 13 residues. The CDR3 loop is CASSFPGAYEQYF. The CDR3 DNA reads as TGTGCCAGCAGCTTCCCGGGGGCCTACGAGCAGTACTTC.

This chain links TRBV3-1 (or the pseudogene TRBV3-2) with TRBJ2-3, with 7 positions matching TRBD1. Germline V gene lookup returns CDR1 LGHDT and CDR2 YNNKEL (reference sequence). The CDR3 has 15 amino acids. With V trimmed by 4 bases and J by 2 bases, 6 bases remained unmatched. This CDR3 reads CASSLGGQVTDTQYF. Here the CDR3 DNA reads TGTGCCAGCAGCCTTGGAGGACAGGTCACAGATACGCAGTATTTT.

This clone was seen a few times. V usage is TRBV27 and J usage is TRBJ2-1, with 12 nucleotides matching TRBD1. CDR1 is MNHEY and CDR2 is SMNVEV in the germline V gene (reference sequence). The CDR3 is made up of 16 amino acids. Trimming removed 5 bases from V and 6 bases from J; junction bases left unmatched: 8. CDR3 DNA: TGTGCCAGCAGTCTAATCCCGGGACAGGGGGCCAATGAGCAGTTCTTC. Translating gives CASSLIPGQGANEQFF.

The chain recombines TRBV10-3 with TRBJ1-5; 10 bases align to TRBD1. Trimming removed 3 bases from V and 7 bases from J; junction bases left unmatched: 15. Germline loops: CDR1 ENHRY, CDR2 SYGVKD. This CDR3 has 18 amino acids. The CDR3 sequence: CAISDFFGQGDNVQPQHF. Here the CDR3 DNA reads TGTGCCATCAGTGACTTTTTCGGACAGGGGGATAATGTGCAGCCCCAGCATTTT.

This clone was found once. The chain recombines TRBV7-2 with TRBJ1-1, with a possible D match to TRBD1 (6 bases). Germline CDR1 and CDR2: SGHTA and FQGNSA. There are 15 residues in the CDR3. Trimming stripped 1 base from V and 5 bases from J, with 14 bases between. The CDR3 region has the DNA TGTGCCAGCAGCTTAGGGACAGCCCCGAGAACTGAAGCTTTCTTT. The encoded protein is CASSLGTAPRTEAFF.

V is TRBV7-9 and J is TRBJ2-7; weak D call: TRBD1 (5 bases). Germline assignment: CDR1 SEHNR and CDR2 FQNEAQ (reference sequence). This CDR3 region has 17 residues. The V gene lost 1 base and the J gene lost 5 bases, with 21 bases spanning the gap. The CDR3 DNA sequence: TGTGCCAGCAGCTTAGTGGTTTTTGGGGCACCCCGAGACGAGCAGTACTTC. Translated: CASSLVVFGAPRDEQYF.

This clone was counted a single time. V gene TRBV24-1 combines with J gene TRBJ2-3; 7 bases fit TRBD1. This CDR3 contains 17 residues. Per germline, CDR1 KGHDR and CDR2 SFDVKD. The junction had 11 bases not matched to a gene; V was cut back by 4 bases and J by 2 bases. The CDR3 region has the DNA TGTGCCACCAGTGAGGCCCGACAGGGAGTGAACACAGATACGCAGTATTTT. Translation gives CATSEARQGVNTDTQYF.

J is TRBJ1-2 and V is TRBV10-3, with 11 bases fitting TRBD1. The junction had 1 base not matched to a gene; V was cut back by 2 bases and J by 5 bases. Germline CDR1 and CDR2: ENHRY and SYGVKD. The length of the CDR3 is 14 residues. The CDR3, as DNA: TGTGCCATCAGTGAGGGGGACAGGGGGTATGGCTACACCTTC. Translation: CAISEGDRGYGYTF.

V usage is TRBV18 and J usage is TRBJ2-7, with a weak D call TRBD2 (6 bases). Trimming pared 0 bases from V and 1 base from J, leaving 16 bases between. This CDR3 has 17 amino acids. Germline lookup yields CDR1 KGHSH and CDR2 LQKENI. The CDR3 coding sequence is TGTGCCAGCTCACCACCGGAGGGAGGCGGCGATTCCTACGAGCAGTACTTC. As protein: CASSPPEGGGDSYEQYF.

The chain recombines TRBV5-1 with TRBJ2-3; TRBD2 matches 7 bases. The germline V gene has CDR1 SGHRS and CDR2 YFSETQ. The CDR3 runs to 15 residues. After removal of 3 bases from V and 4 bases from J, the junction contained 8 bases not matched to a gene. The DNA of the CDR3 is TGCGCCAGCAGCTGGGGGGGAAGGGTGGCAGATACGCAGTATTTT. It translates to CASSWGGRVADTQYF. The full variable domain, in which reference TRBV5-1 and TRBJ2-3 provide the parts outside the CDR3, is KAGVTQTPRYLIKTRGQQVTLSCSPISGHRSVSWYQQTPGQGLQFLFEYFSETQRNKGNFPGRFSGRQFSNSRSEMNVSTLELGDSALYLCASSWGGRVADTQYFGPGTRLTVL.

The J gene is TRBJ2-7, the V gene TRBV2; 8 bases are shared with TRBD1. With V trimmed by 7 bases and J by 9 bases, 8 bases remained unmatched. This CDR3 contains 12 residues. Germline V gives CDR1 SNHLY, CDR2 FYNNEI. CDR3 loop: CASIGTGVGQYF. The CDR3 DNA sequence: TGTGCCAGCATTGGGACAGGAGTGGGGCAGTACTTC. Variable domain in full (rest from reference TRBV2 and TRBJ2-7): EPEVTQTPSHQVTQMGQEVILRCVPISNHLYFYWYRQILGQKVEFLVSFYNNEISEKSEIFDDQFSVERPDGSNFTLKIRSTKLEDSAMYFCASIGTGVGQYFGPGTRLTVT.

The chain has TRBV5-6 and TRBJ1-3; 10 positions match TRBD1. The ends lost 4 bases at V and 5 bases at J; junction bases unmatched: 3. Germline CDR1 is SGHDT and CDR2 is YYEEEE. CDR3 length: 14 amino acids. The CDR3 DNA sequence: TGTGCCAGCAGCAAGGGACAGGGGCGAAACACCATATATTTT. It yields the protein CASSKGQGRNTIYF.

V and J are TRBV5-1 and TRBJ1-1; D remains unclear. CDR1 is SGHRS and CDR2 is YFSETQ in the germline V gene. The CDR3 is 14 amino acids. V lost 2 bases and J 5 bases, leaving 13 bases between the germline ends. CDR3 DNA: TGCGCCAGCAGCTTCACAGCGGATGGGACTGAAGCTTTCTTT. Protein product: CASSFTADGTEAFF.

In regard to this clone: An end of the junction differs from the germline gene, which may be a read error. The gene calls are TRBV6-5 and TRBJ1-1, with 10 bases that match TRBD1. The CDR3 runs to 12 residues. The germline gives CDR1 MNHEY, CDR2 SVGAGI. CDR3 amino acids: CASSYRQGARFF. Written as DNA, the CDR3 is TGTGCCAGCAGCTATAGACAGGGGGCAAGGTTTTTT.

This clone occurred once. The chain combines TRBV2 with TRBJ1-3, with D perhaps matching TRBD1 (6 bases). The CDR3 length is 14 residues. Trimming removed 2 bases from V and 8 bases from J, with 13 bases in between. CDR1 SNHLY and CDR2 FYNNEI come from the germline V gene. CDR3 DNA sequence: TGTGCCAGCAGTGAATTTAGGGGGATACACACCATATATTTT. Amino acid sequence: CASSEFRGIHTIYF.

This clone was seen a single time. The chain joins TRBV9 to TRBJ2-1; 7 nucleotides match TRBD1. CDR1 and CDR2 from the germline V gene are SGDLS and YYNGEE. The CDR3 length is 14 residues. With V trimmed by 0 bases and J by 12 bases, 9 bases remained unmatched. The CDR3 is CASSVAPGQQGQFF. CDR3 in DNA: TGTGCCAGCAGCGTAGCCCCGGGACAGCAAGGGCAGTTCTTC.

J is TRBJ2-5 and V is TRBV6-5, with 7 bases lining up with TRBD2. The V segment lost 5 bases and the J segment 9 bases; nucleotides outside the gene matches: 9. CDR1 MNHEY and CDR2 SVGAGI come from the germline V gene. The CDR3 is made up of 13 amino acids. The CDR3 DNA reads TGTGCCAGCAGTCCCGTCCAGGGAGGGGCCCAGTACTTC. It yields the protein CASSPVQGGAQYF.

This clone was seen just once. J is TRBJ2-5 and V is TRBV29-1; TRBD2 might be the D (5 bases). Germline loops: CDR1 SQVTM, CDR2 ANQGSEA. The germline V and J ends were trimmed by 5 bases and 4 bases, with 11 bases remaining between them. The CDR3 sequence is 12 residues long. The CDR3 coding sequence is TGCAGCGTTTCACTAGTGGGAGAGACCCAGTACTTC. This translates into CSVSLVGETQYF. The whole variable domain, remainder taken from reference TRBV29-1 and TRBJ2-5, is SAVISQKPSRDICQRGTSLTIQCQVDSQVTMMFWYRQQPGQSLTLIATANQGSEATYESGFVIDKFPISRPNLTFSTLTVSNMSPEDSSIYLCSVSLVGETQYFGPGTRLLVL.